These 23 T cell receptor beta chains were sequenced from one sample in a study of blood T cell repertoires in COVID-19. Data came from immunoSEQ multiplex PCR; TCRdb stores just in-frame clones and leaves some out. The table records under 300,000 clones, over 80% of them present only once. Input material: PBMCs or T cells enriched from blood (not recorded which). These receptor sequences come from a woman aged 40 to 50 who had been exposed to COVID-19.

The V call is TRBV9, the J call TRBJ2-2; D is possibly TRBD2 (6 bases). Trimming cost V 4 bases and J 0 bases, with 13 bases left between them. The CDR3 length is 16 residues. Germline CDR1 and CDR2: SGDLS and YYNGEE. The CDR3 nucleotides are TGTGCCAGCAGCCCACGGAGGGATACGAACACCGGGGAGCTGTTTTTT. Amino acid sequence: CASSPRRDTNTGELFF.

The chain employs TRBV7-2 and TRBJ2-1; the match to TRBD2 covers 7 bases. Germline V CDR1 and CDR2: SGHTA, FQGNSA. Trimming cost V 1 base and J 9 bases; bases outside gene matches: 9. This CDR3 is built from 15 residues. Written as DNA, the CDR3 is TGTGCCAGCAGCTTAGTAGGAGCGGGGCGGGTTGAGCAGTTCTTC. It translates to CASSLVGAGRVEQFF.

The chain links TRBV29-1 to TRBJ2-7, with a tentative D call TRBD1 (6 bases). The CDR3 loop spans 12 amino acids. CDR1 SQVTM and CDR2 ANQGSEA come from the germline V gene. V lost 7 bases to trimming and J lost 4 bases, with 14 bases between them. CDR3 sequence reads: CSALTDRYEQYF. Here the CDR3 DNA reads TGCAGCGCCCTAACTGACAGGTACGAGCAGTACTTC.

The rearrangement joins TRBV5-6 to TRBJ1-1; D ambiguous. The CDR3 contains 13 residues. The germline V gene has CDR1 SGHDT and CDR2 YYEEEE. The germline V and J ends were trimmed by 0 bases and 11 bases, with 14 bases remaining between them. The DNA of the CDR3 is TGTGCCAGCAGCTTGGGATCGAGGGATGAGGCTTTCTTT. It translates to CASSLGSRDEAFF.

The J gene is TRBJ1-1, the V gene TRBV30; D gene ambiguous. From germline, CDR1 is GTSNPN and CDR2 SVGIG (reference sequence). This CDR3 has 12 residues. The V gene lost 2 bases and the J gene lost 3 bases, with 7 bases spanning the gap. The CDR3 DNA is TGTGCCTGGAGTCCTGACTACACTGAAGCTTTCTTT. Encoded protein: CAWSPDYTEAFF.

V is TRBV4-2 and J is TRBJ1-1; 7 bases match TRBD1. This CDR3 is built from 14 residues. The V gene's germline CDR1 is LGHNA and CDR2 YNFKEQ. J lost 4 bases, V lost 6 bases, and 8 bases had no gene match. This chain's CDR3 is CASSTGERGTEAFF. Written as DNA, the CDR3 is TGTGCCAGCAGTACAGGGGAAAGGGGCACTGAAGCTTTCTTT.

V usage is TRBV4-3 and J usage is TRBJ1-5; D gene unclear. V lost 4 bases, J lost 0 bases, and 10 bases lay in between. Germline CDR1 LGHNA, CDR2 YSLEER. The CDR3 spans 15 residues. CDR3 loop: CASSRTVYSNQPQHF. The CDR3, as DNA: TGCGCCAGCAGCCGAACAGTGTATAGCAATCAGCCCCAGCATTTT.

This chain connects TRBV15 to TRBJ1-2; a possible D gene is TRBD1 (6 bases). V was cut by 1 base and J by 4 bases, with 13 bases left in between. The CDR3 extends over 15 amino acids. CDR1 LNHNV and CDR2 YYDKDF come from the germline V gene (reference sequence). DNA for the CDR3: TGTGCCACCAGCAGAGGATACGGACAGAGCTATGGCTACACCTTC. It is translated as CATSRGYGQSYGYTF. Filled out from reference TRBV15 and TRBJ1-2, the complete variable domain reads DAMVIQNPRYQVTQFGKPVTLSCSQTLNHNVMYWYQQKSSQAPKLLFHYYDKDFNNEADTPDNFQSRRPNTSFCFLDIRSPGLGDTAMYLCATSRGYGQSYGYTFGSGTRLTVV.

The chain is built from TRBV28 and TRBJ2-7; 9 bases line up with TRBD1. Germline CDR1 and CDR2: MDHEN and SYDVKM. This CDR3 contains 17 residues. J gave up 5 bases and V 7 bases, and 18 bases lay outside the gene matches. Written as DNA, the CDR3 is TGTGCCAGCAAGGGGGCCTCCGGGACAGGGTTTGGCGACGAGCAGTACGTC. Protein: CASKGASGTGFGDEQYV.

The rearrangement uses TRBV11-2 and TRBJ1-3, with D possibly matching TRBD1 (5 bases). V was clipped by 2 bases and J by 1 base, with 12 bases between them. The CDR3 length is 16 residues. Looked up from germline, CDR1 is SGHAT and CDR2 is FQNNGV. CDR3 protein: CASSLLSQGSGNTIYF. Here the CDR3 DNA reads TGTGCCAGCAGCTTACTCTCCCAGGGTTCTGGAAACACCATATATTTT.

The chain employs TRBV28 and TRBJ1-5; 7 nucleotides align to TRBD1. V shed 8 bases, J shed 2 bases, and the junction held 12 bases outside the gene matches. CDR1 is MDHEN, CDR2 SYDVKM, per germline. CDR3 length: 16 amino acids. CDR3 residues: CASLRNRGGGNQPQHF. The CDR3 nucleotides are TGTGCCAGCCTAAGAAACAGGGGCGGAGGCAATCAGCCCCAGCATTTT.

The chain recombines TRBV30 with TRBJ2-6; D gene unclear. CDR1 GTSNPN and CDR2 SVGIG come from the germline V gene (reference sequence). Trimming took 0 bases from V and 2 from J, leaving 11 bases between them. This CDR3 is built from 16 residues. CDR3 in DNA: TGTGCCTGGAGTGTACTAAAGACCCCTGGGGCCAACGTCCTGACTTTC. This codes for CAWSVLKTPGANVLTF.

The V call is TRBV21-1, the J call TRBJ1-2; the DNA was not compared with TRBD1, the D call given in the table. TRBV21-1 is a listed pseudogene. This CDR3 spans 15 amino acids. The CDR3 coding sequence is TGTGCCAGCTCACTTTTGGACAGCTTTAACTATGGCTACACCTTC. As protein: CASSLLDSFNYGYTF.

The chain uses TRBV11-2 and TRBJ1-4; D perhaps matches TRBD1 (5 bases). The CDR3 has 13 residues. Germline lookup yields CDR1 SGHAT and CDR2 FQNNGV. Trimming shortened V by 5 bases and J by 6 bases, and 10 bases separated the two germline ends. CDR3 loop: CASSLQVDEKLFF. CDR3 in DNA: TGTGCCAGCAGCCTACAGGTGGATGAAAAACTGTTTTTT.

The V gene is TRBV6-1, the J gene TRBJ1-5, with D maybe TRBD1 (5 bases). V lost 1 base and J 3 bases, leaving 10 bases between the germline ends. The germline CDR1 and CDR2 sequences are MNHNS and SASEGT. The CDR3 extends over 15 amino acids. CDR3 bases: TGTGCCAGCAGTGAAGTGGTAGGGGTCAATCAGCCCCAGCATTTT. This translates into CASSEVVGVNQPQHF.

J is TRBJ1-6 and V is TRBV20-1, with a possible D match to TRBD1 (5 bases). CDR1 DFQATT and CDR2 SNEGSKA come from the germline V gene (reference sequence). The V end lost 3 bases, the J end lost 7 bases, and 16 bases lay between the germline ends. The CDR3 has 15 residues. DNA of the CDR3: TGCAGTGCTAGTGGCAGGGCCATAGGGAATTCACCCCTCCACTTT. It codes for CSASGRAIGNSPLHF.

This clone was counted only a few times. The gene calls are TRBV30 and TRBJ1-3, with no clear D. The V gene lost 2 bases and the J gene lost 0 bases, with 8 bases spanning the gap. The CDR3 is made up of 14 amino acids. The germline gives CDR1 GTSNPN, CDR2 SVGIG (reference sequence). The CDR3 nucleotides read TGTGCCTGGAGTCCACAGAGCTCTGGAAACACCATATATTTT. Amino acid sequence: CAWSPQSSGNTIYF.

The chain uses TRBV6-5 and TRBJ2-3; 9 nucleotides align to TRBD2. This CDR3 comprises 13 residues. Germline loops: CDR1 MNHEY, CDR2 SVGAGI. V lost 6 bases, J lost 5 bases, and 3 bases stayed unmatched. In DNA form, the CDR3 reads TGTGCCAGCAGGCGCGGGAGGGAAGATACGCAGTATTTT. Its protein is CASRRGREDTQYF.

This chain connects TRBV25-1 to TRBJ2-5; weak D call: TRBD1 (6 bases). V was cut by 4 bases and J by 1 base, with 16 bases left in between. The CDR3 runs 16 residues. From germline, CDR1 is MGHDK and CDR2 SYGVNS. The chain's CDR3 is CASSVLSNRVQETQYF. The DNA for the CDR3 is TGTGCCAGCAGTGTTCTATCGAACAGGGTCCAAGAGACCCAGTACTTC.

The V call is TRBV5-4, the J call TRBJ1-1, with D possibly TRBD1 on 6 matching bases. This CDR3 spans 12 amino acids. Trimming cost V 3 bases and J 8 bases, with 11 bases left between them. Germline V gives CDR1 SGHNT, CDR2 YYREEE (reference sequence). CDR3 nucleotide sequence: TGTGCCAGCAGCTGGGACAAGTTAGAAGCTTTCTTT. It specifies CASSWDKLEAFF.

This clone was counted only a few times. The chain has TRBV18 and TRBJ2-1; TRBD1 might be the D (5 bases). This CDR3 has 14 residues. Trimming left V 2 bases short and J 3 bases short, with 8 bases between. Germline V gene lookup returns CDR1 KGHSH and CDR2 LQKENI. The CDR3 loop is CASSPGARYNEQFF. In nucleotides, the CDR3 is TGTGCCAGCTCACCAGGGGCGCGCTACAATGAGCAGTTCTTC.

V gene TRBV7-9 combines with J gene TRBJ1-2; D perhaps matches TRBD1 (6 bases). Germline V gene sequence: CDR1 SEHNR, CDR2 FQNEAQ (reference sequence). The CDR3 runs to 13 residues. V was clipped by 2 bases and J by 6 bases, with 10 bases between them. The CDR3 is CASSLSRGDGYTF. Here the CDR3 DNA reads TGTGCCAGCAGCTTAAGCAGGGGTGATGGCTACACCTTC.

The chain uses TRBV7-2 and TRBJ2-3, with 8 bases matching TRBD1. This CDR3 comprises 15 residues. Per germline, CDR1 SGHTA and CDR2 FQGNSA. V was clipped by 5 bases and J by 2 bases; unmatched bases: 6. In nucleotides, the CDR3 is TGTGCCAGCAGCCCCTCGACAGGGGTCACAGATACGCAGTATTTT. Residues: CASSPSTGVTDTQYF.